A single sample gave rise to the 20 T cell receptor delta chains below, sequenced in a study of Vδ1+ human thymocytes. Study observations and caveats: Highly polyclonal TRG and TRD repertoires with Gaussian CDR3 length distributions appeared in thymus.

Sequences come from RNA converted to cDNA by reverse transcription. CDR3 amplicons came from multiplex PCR with pooled V-gene forward and constant-region reverse primers. TCRdb re-called clones from the multiplex PCR reads using CATT. The data hold roughly 55,000 delta-chain clones, with around a sixth observed a single time. Antigens of these TCRs are unknown. Sequences were obtained from Vdelta1+ gamma-delta thymocytes from the thymus. Regarding subset: FACS-sorted CD3+ TCRalphabeta- TCRVdelta1+ TCRVdelta2- thymocytes. These receptor sequences come from a boy in the first two years of life who had congenital heart surgery.

In its sample, this clone was seen a few times. The chain links TRDV1 to TRDJ1; 9 bases are shared with TRDD3. Germline V gene sequence: CDR1 TSWWSYY, CDR2 QGS. Germline trimming cut 2 bases from V and 7 bases from J; bases unmatched to any gene: 14. The CDR3 totals 17 residues. CDR3 amino acids: CALGESSYVPWGIKLIF. The CDR3 coding sequence is TGTGCTCTTGGGGAAAGTTCCTACGTTCCCTGGGGGATTAAACTCATCTTT.

By share of the sample, this clone is medium-sized (0.01 to 0.1%). The chain links TRAV29/DV5 to TRDJ1, with TRDD3 identical over 10 bases. Germline CDR1 reads NSMFDY; CDR2 reads ISSIKDK. The J segment lost 0 bases and the V segment lost 0 bases, leaving 17 bases of the junction unmatched. The CDR3 runs 20 residues. DNA of the CDR3: TGTGCAGCAAGCGCCTTCTTATTACTGGGGGATCAGGAGTACACCGATAAACTCATCTTT. As protein: CAASAFLLLGDQEYTDKLIF.

This clone was picked up a small number of times. The V gene is TRDV1, the J gene TRDJ1, with D perhaps TRDD3 (6 bases). Trimming removed 6 bases from V and 4 bases from J, with 21 bases in between. Germline-derived CDR1 and CDR2 are TSWWSYY and QGS. The CDR3 runs 16 residues. The CDR3, as DNA: TGTGCTCTTGGCGGATGGCCTACCTCTGGGGTCGATAAACTCATCTTT. Translated: CALGGWPTSGVDKLIF.

The chain uses TRDV2 and TRDJ1; 11 bases line up with TRDD3. Germline assignment: CDR1 GEAIGNYY and CDR2 EKD. J gave up 0 bases and V 8 bases, and 16 bases lay outside the gene matches. The CDR3 is made up of 18 amino acids. CDR3 DNA: TGTGCCTCCAACGAGGGCTGGGGGATACTCCCGTACACCGATAAACTCATCTTT. It yields the protein CASNEGWGILPYTDKLIF.

In its sample, this clone was seen a few times. The rearrangement uses TRAV29/DV5 and TRDJ1; 7 bases are a match to TRDD3. CDR3 length: 14 residues. V gave up 0 bases and J gave up 4 bases; unmatched junction bases: 6. The germline V gene has CDR1 NSMFDY and CDR2 ISSIKDK. CDR3 sequence (DNA): TGTGCAGCAAGCGCTTATCGGGGGATCGATAAACTCATCTTT. Its translation is CAASAYRGIDKLIF.

This clone was seen more than once but under ten times. The sample carries other DNA sequences with the same CDR3. The J gene is TRDJ1, the V gene TRAV29/DV5; tentative D call: TRDD2 (6 bases). From germline, CDR1 is NSMFDY and CDR2 ISSIKDK. Trimming cost V 3 bases and J 2 bases, with 14 bases left between them. The length of the CDR3 is 14 residues. The CDR3 region has the DNA TGTGCAGCAATCCTACTTCATTATACCGATAAACTCATCTTT. This codes for CAAILLHYTDKLIF. The full variable domain, in which reference TRAV29/DV5 and TRDJ1 provide the parts outside the CDR3, is DQQVKQNSPSLSVQEGRISILNCDYTNSMFDYFLWYKKYPAEGPTFLISISSIKDKNEDGRFTVFLNKSAKHLSLHIVPSQPGDSAVYFCAAILLHYTDKLIFGKGTRVTVEP.

The chain is built from TRDV1 and TRDJ1; D gene uncertain. Germline V CDR1 and CDR2: TSWWSYY, QGS. This CDR3 region has 15 residues. V gave up 4 bases and J gave up 5 bases, with 17 bases separating them. The CDR3 region has the DNA TGTGCTCTTGGGGTTATACTCCTCCCTCCTGATAAACTCATCTTT. This translates into CALGVILLPPDKLIF.

This clone was seen a few times. The gene calls are TRDV1 and TRDJ1, with 10 positions matching TRDD3. The ends lost 1 base at V and 0 bases at J; junction bases unmatched: 26. The CDR3 spans 24 residues. CDR1 TSWWSYY and CDR2 QGS come from the germline V gene. This chain's CDR3 is CALGEPISEGDTLPCPIYTDKLIF. The CDR3, as DNA: TGTGCTCTTGGGGAACCGATTTCCGAGGGGGATACGCTGCCGTGCCCTATTTACACCGATAAACTCATCTTT.

This clone has just a few counts. The chain combines TRDV1 with TRDJ1; TRDD3 matches at 7 bases. There are 29 residues in the CDR3. Germline CDR1 and CDR2: TSWWSYY and QGS. After removal of 0 bases from V and 0 bases from J, the junction contained 43 bases not matched to a gene. CDR3 in amino acids: CALGELFGRASTYRTRGTGVKLNTDKLIF. The DNA for the CDR3 is TGTGCTCTTGGGGAACTATTTGGAAGAGCGTCTACCTACCGAACCAGGGGCACTGGGGTAAAACTAAACACCGATAAACTCATCTTT.

The sample holds a few counts of this clone. The chain is built from TRDV1 and TRDJ1; 7 bases map to TRDD2. Losses at the gene ends were 3 bases for V and 0 bases for J; bases not matched to a gene: 10. This CDR3 comprises 17 residues. Germline V gene lookup returns CDR1 TSWWSYY and CDR2 QGS. CDR3 DNA sequence: TGTGCTCTTGGGGACGGCCTTCCTCGCCCGTACACCGATAAACTCATCTTT. As protein: CALGDGLPRPYTDKLIF.

Judged by abundance, this clone is medium-sized. The gene calls are TRDV2 and TRDJ1; the match to TRDD3 covers 10 bases. V was clipped by 5 bases and J by 3 bases; unmatched bases: 8. Germline V gene lookup returns CDR1 GEAIGNYY and CDR2 EKD. This CDR3 is built from 15 residues. CDR3 residues: CACVSAWGIADKLIF. CDR3 nucleotide sequence: TGTGCCTGTGTTTCGGCCTGGGGGATAGCCGATAAACTCATCTTT.

The chain carries TRDV1 and TRDJ1; D unresolved. Germline V gives CDR1 TSWWSYY, CDR2 QGS. The V and J ends lost 5 bases and 0 bases respectively, with 10 bases between them. The CDR3 contains 14 residues. CDR3 in amino acids: CALGNPTYTDKLIF. The CDR3 DNA is TGTGCTCTTGGGAACCCAACGTACACCGATAAACTCATCTTT.

This clone was found a few times. V usage is TRDV1 and J usage is TRDJ1; tentative D call: TRDD3 (9 bases). Germline CDR1 reads TSWWSYY; CDR2 reads QGS. The CDR3 has 21 residues. V shed 2 bases and J shed 2 bases, with 30 bases lying between them. CDR3 in amino acids: CALGEGYAVFLLGEETDKLIF. The CDR3 DNA is TGTGCTCTTGGGGAAGGATACGCCGTCTTCCTACTGGGGGAAGAGACCGATAAACTCATCTTT.

Only a few counts were recorded for this clone. The V call is TRDV1, the J call TRDJ1; 11 positions match TRDD3. Germline CDR1 reads TSWWSYY; CDR2 reads QGS. This CDR3 spans 23 amino acids. V was clipped by 2 bases and J by 1 base; unmatched bases: 24. The CDR3 DNA follows: TGTGCTCTTGGGGAAAGTGGAGCGCCTTCCTACGTAGACTGGGGGATAGGCACCGATAAACTCATCTTT. It encodes CALGESGAPSYVDWGIGTDKLIF.

The chain employs TRDV1 and TRDJ2; 11 bases are shared with TRDD3. The V gene end was trimmed by 5 bases and the J gene end by 4 bases; junction bases not matched to a gene: 27. The CDR3 sequence is 23 residues long. The V gene's germline CDR1 is TSWWSYY and CDR2 QGS. In DNA form, the CDR3 reads TGTGCTCTTGGGACAACGGGACCTTCCTCGCCAACTTGGGGGATACGAGCGACAGCACAACTCTTCTTT. Protein: CALGTTGPSSPTWGIRATAQLFF.

This clone was found a few times. The chain links TRDV1 to TRDJ1, with D perhaps matching TRDD3 (8 bases). Between the trimmed V and J ends, which lost 0 bases and 2 bases, there was a span of 43 bases. This CDR3 has 26 residues. The germline V gene encodes CDR1 TSWWSYY and CDR2 QGS. The CDR3 DNA follows: TGTGCTCTTGGGGAACTAATTCCCCCGACTTCCTTCCTCCGATGCGAGGGGGGATATAGGACCGATAAACTCATCTTT. This gives the protein CALGELIPPTSFLRCEGGYRTDKLIF.

A few counts support this clone. The genes are TRDV1 and TRDJ1; TRDD3 matches at 13 bases. Losses at the gene ends were 5 bases for V and 7 bases for J; bases not matched to a gene: 19. Germline-derived CDR1 and CDR2 are TSWWSYY and QGS. CDR3 size: 19 residues. The CDR3 sequence is CALGHRLDNWGIRGGKLIF. The CDR3 nucleotides read TGTGCTCTTGGGCACCGCCTCGACAACTGGGGGATACGAGGGGGTAAACTCATCTTT.

This clone was observed a handful of times. The chain joins TRDV1 to TRDJ1; TRDD3 agrees at 9 bases. The CDR3 is 23 residues long. Germline CDR1 reads TSWWSYY; CDR2 reads QGS. After removal of 4 bases from V and 9 bases from J, the junction contained 36 bases not matched to a gene. As DNA, the CDR3 is TGTGCTCTTGGGGGGTCCTTCTACATGTTTACTGGGGGACCCCTAGCAAGGCACAAGGAACTCATCTTT. It specifies CALGGSFYMFTGGPLARHKELIF.

This chain uses TRDV1 with TRDJ1, with 12 bases aligning to TRDD3. The length of the CDR3 is 18 residues. With V trimmed by 4 bases and J by 3 bases, 12 bases remained unmatched. The V gene's germline CDR1 is TSWWSYY and CDR2 QGS. CDR3 sequence reads: CALGGSSYWGILSDKLIF. The CDR3 DNA reads as TGTGCTCTTGGGGGATCTTCGTACTGGGGGATACTGTCCGATAAACTCATCTTT.

The V and J genes are TRDV1 and TRDJ1, with 7 nucleotides matching TRDD3. The germline CDR1 and CDR2 sequences are TSWWSYY and QGS. V was pared by 0 bases and J by 0 bases, with 19 bases of the junction left unmatched. The CDR3 runs to 21 residues. This chain's CDR3 is CALGELLAPIPYWGDTDKLIF. The CDR3, as DNA: TGTGCTCTTGGGGAACTCCTGGCCCCTATCCCGTACTGGGGTGACACCGATAAACTCATCTTT.